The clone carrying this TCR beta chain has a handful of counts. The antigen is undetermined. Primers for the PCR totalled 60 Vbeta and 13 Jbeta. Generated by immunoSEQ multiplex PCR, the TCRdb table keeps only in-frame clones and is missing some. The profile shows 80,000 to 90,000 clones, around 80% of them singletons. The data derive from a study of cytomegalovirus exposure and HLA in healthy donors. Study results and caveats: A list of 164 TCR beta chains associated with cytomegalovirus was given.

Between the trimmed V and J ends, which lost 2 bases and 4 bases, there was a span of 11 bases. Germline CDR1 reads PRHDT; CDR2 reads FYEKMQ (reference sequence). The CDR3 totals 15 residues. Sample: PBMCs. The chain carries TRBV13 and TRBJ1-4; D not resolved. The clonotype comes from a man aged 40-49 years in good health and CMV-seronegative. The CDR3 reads CASSLWGENNEKLFF. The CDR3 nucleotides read TGTGCCAGCAGCTTATGGGGAGAAAATAATGAAAAACTGTTTTTT.